These T cell receptor beta chains were read from a single sample in a study of T cell responses to AZD1222 COVID-19 vaccine. Repertoires were generated with immunoSEQ multiplex PCR, while TCRdb's copy carries only in-frame clones and drops some. The table records roughly 100,000 clones, approximately 93% of them present only once. Specimen: peripheral blood, collected on day 0 of AZD1222 vaccination. Every receptor here comes from an adult in good health. CDR3s include the opening cysteine and the closing phenylalanine or tryptophan. Each record gives: J gene, V gene, clone size, CDR3 protein. Not every row has a clone size; where given, it reads once, few, many or a size class.

>TRBJ2-3|TRBV5-1|once
CASSHQTSETTDTQYF
>TRBJ2-1|TRBV4-1|-
CASSHGKGANSYNEQFF
>TRBJ1-3|TRBV11-3|few
CASSPSTGHSGNTIYF
>TRBJ1-1|TRBV6-5|-
CASTTGGNTEAFF
>TRBJ1-6|TRBV6-5|-
CASSAGTGTYSPLHF
>TRBJ2-3|TRBV7-9|-
CASSLAFGSRTDTQYF
>TRBJ2-7|TRBV18|-
CASSHRAGVQYEQYF
>TRBJ1-1|TRBV19|once
CASSTTGNTEAFF
>TRBJ1-2|TRBV6-5|-
CASRSLRNYGYTF
>TRBJ2-1|TRBV7-9|-
CASSSSGRDYNEQFF
>TRBJ1-6|TRBV3-1/TRBV3-2|few
CASSQRTDNSPLHF
>TRBJ2-2|TRBV21-1|-
CASSNTTSGKGVSTGELFF
>TRBJ1-2|TRBV7-9|-
CASSLATGIYGYTF
>TRBJ2-7|TRBV7-2|once
CASSLGLTGGEQYF